The T cell receptor beta chain described here comes from a study of blood T cell repertoires in COVID-19. Study-wide background: Acute and convalescent COVID-19 samples came from the United States, Italy and Spain.

Repertoires were generated with immunoSEQ multiplex PCR, while TCRdb's copy carries only in-frame clones and drops some. This table has around 300,000 clones, approximately 86% appearing once. Recruits, aged roughly 18 to 89 years, lived in 24 US areas. The CDR3 length is 13 residues. Trimming left V 4 bases short and J 6 bases short, with 12 bases between. Looked up from germline, CDR1 is MGHRA and CDR2 is YSYEKL. The TCR comes from a woman in her 30s who had recovered from COVID-19. Sequenced sample: PBMCs or T cells enriched from blood (not recorded which). The rearrangement uses TRBV4-1 and TRBJ1-1, with D maybe TRBD1 (5 bases). Here the CDR3 DNA reads TGCGCCAGCAGCCCCAGGGTGGTCGCTGAAGCTTTCTTT. Translating gives CASSPRVVAEAFF.